This TCR beta chain was sequenced during a study of CD8 T cells in ankylosing spondylitis. Study conclusions and caveats: Disease-linked clones reportedly showed significant enrichment in matched ankylosing spondylitis synovial fluid. The disease-linked clones had a CD8+ phenotype and low blood frequencies. Ankylosing spondylitis blood appeared to be characterized by a TCR beta motif of under 10 highly homologous variants.

This clonotype has more than one count but fewer than ten. Its specificity is unknown. A single record per CDR3 protein comes from TCRdb applying MiXCR to the 5' RACE reads. The top ten clones hold 1% of a sample with around 480,000 distinct CDR3 sequences, 15% to 20% of them seen once. V was trimmed by 5 bases and J by 0 bases, leaving 10 bases between them. This CDR3 is 15 amino acids long. Germline V lookup: CDR1 WNHNN, CDR2 SYGVQD (reference sequence). This TCR was sampled from a male donor with ankylosing spondylitis. V is TRBV10-1 and J is TRBJ2-2; no clear D. The specimen was blood, either unsorted or a sorted T cell fraction (not recorded which). CDR3 coding DNA: TGCGCCAGCAGTCGTGGAAACGCGAACACCGGGGAGCTGTTTTTT. Its translation: CASSRGNANTGELFF.